This entry is about one T cell receptor (beta chain). The target antigen is unknown. The CDR3 is made up of 14 amino acids. The germline V gene has CDR1 SQVTM and CDR2 ANQGSEA. The V and J ends lost 6 bases and 1 base respectively, with 10 bases between them. The sample comes from a study of blood T cells in healthy people across ages. The study's findings and limits: Age brought a roughly linear fall in TCR beta diversity measured per million T cells.

With a J-beta primer mix and a sample-barcoded 5' primer, a second PCR ran about 7 to 12 cycles. One entry per CDR3 protein results from TCRdb running MiXCR on the 5' RACE reads. The table records 780,000 or so distinct CDR3 sequences, approximately 60% of them present only once. The sequenced sample was blood. The chain employs TRBV29-1 and TRBJ2-6; D gene uncertain. This clonotype originated in a man between 40 and 49 years old in good health. In DNA, the CDR3 is TGCAGCGTACAGAACTATTCTGGGGCCAACGTCCTGACTTTC. This codes for CSVQNYSGANVLTF.